The rows below give T cell receptor beta chains drawn from one sample of a study of blood T cells in healthy people across ages. One entry per CDR3 protein, called by TCRdb with MiXCR from the 5' RACE reads. The table has about 830,000 distinct CDR3 sequences, approximately 67% seen once. The specimen sequenced was blood. The receptors stem from a man aged 25-45 years in good health. CDR3s include the opening cysteine and the closing phenylalanine or tryptophan. Fields, in order: D gene, J gene, V gene, CDR3 protein. A D gene is named only where the DNA matches it firmly.

>TRBD1|-|TRBV20-1
CSARIKTGSREQYF
>-|TRBJ2-4|TRBV4-2
CASSQDLGAGEQYF
>-|TRBJ2-7|TRBV6-2/TRBV6-3
CASRKIADAPYEQYF
>TRBD2|TRBJ2-3|TRBV7-8
CASSTRTSGLVDTQYF
>TRBD2|TRBJ2-1|TRBV29-1
CSVRGLAGGWETQFF
>-|TRBJ2-3|TRBV6-5
CASSAIGTSTDTQYF
>TRBD2|TRBJ2-1|TRBV4-3
CASSQSLANSDEQFF
>TRBD2|TRBJ2-4|TRBV6-5
CASSLPGGGNIQYF
>-|TRBJ2-5|TRBV27
CASSLFPQVGETQYF
>TRBD1|TRBJ1-5|TRBV6-2/TRBV6-3
CASSPGQTYQPQHF
>TRBD1|TRBJ2-3|TRBV29-1
CSVEVEGQGTDTQYF
>TRBD1|TRBJ2-5|TRBV27
CASSPLDRGQETQYF
>-|TRBJ1-1|TRBV12-5
CASGPPTGEAFF
>-|TRBJ2-1|TRBV3-1
CASSPHRRQGQFF
>TRBD1|TRBJ1-1|TRBV5-1
CASSYGTGYFMNTEAFF
>TRBD2|TRBJ2-7|TRBV5-1
CASSGNLAGGSYEQYF
>-|TRBJ1-4|TRBV27
CASSLYGGANEKLFF
>-|TRBJ2-7|TRBV5-6
CASSLTFYEQYF
>-|TRBJ2-7|TRBV9
CASSVGGRGLSYEQYF
>-|-|TRBV12-3/TRBV12-4
CASSHYRTSSSYEQYF
>TRBD1|TRBJ2-3|TRBV12-3/TRBV12-4
CASSTGGRADTQYF
>TRBD1|TRBJ2-1|TRBV2
CASRDREWGNEQFF
>-|TRBJ2-2|TRBV28
CASSLGVGTGELFF
>TRBD1|-|TRBV29-1
CSVVGTDTYEQYF
>-|TRBJ2-1|TRBV4-2
CASSQVGGIADHNEQFF